The 20 T cell receptor beta chains below were found in one sample sequenced in a study of shared clonotypes between healthy human individuals. Sequencing was performed with immunoSEQ multiplex PCR; in TCRdb, only in-frame clones are kept and a portion is missing. This sample has about 2.2 million clones, with just over 90% found just once. Naive CD8 populations comprised CD45RO-negative cells positively selected for CCR7, excluding terminally differentiated effector memory CD45RA+ cells. What was sequenced was naive CD8+ T cells from PBMCs. These receptors all stem from a man younger than 30 in good health. Some clones in this sample may be carry-over from other donors' samples.

This sequence joins TRBV7-2 and TRBJ2-7; D may be TRBD1 (6 bases). Germline V lookup: CDR1 SGHTA, CDR2 FQGNSA. The CDR3 has 13 residues. Trimming removed 8 bases from V and 4 bases from J, with 15 bases in between. CDR3 nucleotides: TGTGCCAGCTCCGAGGGCAGGGGATACGAGCAGTACTTC. Encoded protein: CASSEGRGYEQYF.

This CDR3 is CASSQGRGGETQYF. Written as DNA, the CDR3 is TGTGCCAGCAGCCAGGGGAGGGGTGGCGAGACCCAGTACTTC. The J gene is TRBJ2-5, the V gene TRBV14; 7 bases agree with TRBD2. In germline, CDR1 is SGHDN, CDR2 FVKESK. The CDR3 is made up of 14 amino acids. Losses at the gene ends were 3 bases for V and 5 bases for J; bases not matched to a gene: 6.

The chain employs TRBV27 and TRBJ2-6; D is ambiguous. Per the germline V gene, CDR1 is MNHEY and CDR2 is SMNVEV (reference sequence). CDR3 size: 15 residues. Trimming pared 6 bases from V and 0 bases from J, leaving 9 bases between. The CDR3 here is CASRYQVSGANVLTF. In DNA, the CDR3 is TGTGCCAGCAGATACCAGGTCTCTGGGGCCAACGTCCTGACTTTC.

This chain links TRBV6-5 with TRBJ2-5; perhaps TRBD2 as D (6 bases). The CDR3 totals 14 residues. V lost 6 bases and J 1 base, leaving 12 bases between the germline ends. Germline V CDR1 and CDR2: MNHEY, SVGAGI. The CDR3 protein is CASSLGGTQETQYF. The CDR3, as DNA: TGTGCCAGCAGCCTTGGGGGGACCCAAGAGACCCAGTACTTC.

The CDR3 here is CATSRVSGSYEQYF. The CDR3 nucleotides are TGTGCCACCAGCAGAGTGAGCGGGAGTTACGAGCAGTACTTC. This rearrangement joins TRBV15 to TRBJ2-7, with 8 bases lining up with TRBD2. The CDR3 contains 14 residues. Losses at the gene ends were 1 base for V and 4 bases for J; bases not matched to a gene: 3. The germline gives CDR1 LNHNV, CDR2 YYDKDF (reference sequence).

The V and J genes are TRBV11-1 and TRBJ2-7, with TRBD2 matching 7 bases. Germline V CDR1 and CDR2: SGHAT, FQDESV (reference sequence). The CDR3 runs 15 residues. Germline trimming cut 3 bases from V and 3 bases from J; bases unmatched to any gene: 8. This CDR3 reads CASSFHREVVYEQYF. The CDR3 coding sequence is TGTGCCAGCAGCTTCCACCGGGAGGTCGTCTACGAGCAGTACTTC.

The rearrangement joins TRBV7-8 to TRBJ2-3, with 7 bases lining up with TRBD2. After removal of 1 base from V and 0 bases from J, the junction contained 1 base not matched to a gene. Germline V lookup: CDR1 SGHVS, CDR2 FQNEAQ. The CDR3 length is 15 residues. The CDR3 protein is CASSLEAGSTDTQYF. The CDR3 coding sequence is TGTGCCAGCAGCTTAGAAGCGGGGAGCACAGATACGCAGTATTTT.

This sequence joins TRBV7-9 and TRBJ2-7; unclear D gene. This CDR3 spans 12 amino acids. Germline V gene data show CDR1 as SEHNR and CDR2 as FQNEAQ (reference sequence). V lost 1 base and J 7 bases, leaving 8 bases between the germline ends. This CDR3 reads CASSLVAREQYF. The DNA for the CDR3 is TGTGCCAGCAGCTTAGTGGCCAGGGAGCAGTACTTC.

V usage is TRBV5-1 and J usage is TRBJ1-1; D not certain. The V end lost 3 bases, the J end lost 7 bases, and 13 bases lay between the germline ends. CDR3 length: 13 residues. Germline V gene sequence: CDR1 SGHRS, CDR2 YFSETQ. The CDR3 coding sequence is TGCGCCAGCAGCTCAAGGGCGACGGATGAAGCTTTCTTT. Its protein product is CASSSRATDEAFF. Complete variable domain (other parts from reference TRBV5-1 and TRBJ1-1): KAGVTQTPRYLIKTRGQQVTLSCSPISGHRSVSWYQQTPGQGLQFLFEYFSETQRNKGNFPGRFSGRQFSNSRSEMNVSTLELGDSALYLCASSSRATDEAFFGQGTRLTVV.

V and J are TRBV10-1 and TRBJ1-1, with D uncertain. Germline assignment: CDR1 WNHNN and CDR2 SYGVQD (reference sequence). V was pared by 2 bases and J by 0 bases, with 7 bases between. The CDR3 sequence is 14 residues long. The CDR3 is CASSESSLNTEAFF. DNA for the CDR3: TGCGCCAGCAGTGAGAGCAGTCTGAACACTGAAGCTTTCTTT.

The chain links TRBV14 to TRBJ2-7, with D maybe TRBD2 (6 bases). Per germline, CDR1 SGHDN and CDR2 FVKESK. The CDR3 totals 14 residues. V dropped 4 bases and J dropped 5 bases, with 15 bases sitting between them. CDR3: CASSLRARDNEQYF. DNA for the CDR3: TGTGCCAGCAGCCTTCGGGCGCGGGATAACGAGCAGTACTTC.

This chain links TRBV28 with TRBJ1-5, with D perhaps matching TRBD1 (6 bases). This CDR3 is 17 amino acids long. The germline gives CDR1 MDHEN, CDR2 SYDVKM. Trimming stripped 2 bases from V and 5 bases from J, with 19 bases between. In DNA, the CDR3 is TGTGCCAGCAGTTTAATTGGTCAGGGGATGCCCGATCAGCCCCAGCATTTT. As protein: CASSLIGQGMPDQPQHF.

The chain combines TRBV4-3 with TRBJ1-3, with D possibly being TRBD1 (6 bases). The CDR3 length is 16 residues. Trimming shortened V by 1 base and J by 0 bases, and 10 bases separated the two germline ends. CDR1 and CDR2 (germline): LGHNA, YSLEER. The CDR3 coding sequence is TGCGCCAGCAGCCAAGGACAGGATCTCTCTGGAAACACCATATATTTT. It translates to CASSQGQDLSGNTIYF.

The chain recombines TRBV6-5 with TRBJ2-7; 8 bases agree with TRBD1. The germline gives CDR1 MNHEY, CDR2 SVGAGI. CDR3 length equals 15 residues. V trimming: 5 bases; J trimming: 7 bases; junction bases outside the gene matches: 13. This CDR3 reads CASSSWTGFGLEQYF. The CDR3 DNA follows: TGTGCCAGCAGTAGTTGGACAGGGTTCGGCTTGGAGCAGTACTTC.

The chain recombines TRBV27 with TRBJ1-5; D possibly corresponds to TRBD1 (5 bases). CDR1 is MNHEY, CDR2 SMNVEV, per germline (reference sequence). The CDR3 sequence is 14 residues long. The V gene lost 3 bases and the J gene lost 7 bases, with 13 bases spanning the gap. The CDR3 reads CASSFAGWDQPQHF. The CDR3 region has the DNA TGTGCCAGCAGTTTCGCGGGGTGGGACCAGCCCCAGCATTTT.

The rearrangement joins TRBV10-3 to TRBJ2-7; TRBD2 matches at 13 bases. Germline V gives CDR1 ENHRY, CDR2 SYGVKD. The CDR3 is 16 amino acids. The V gene end was trimmed by 7 bases and the J gene end by 4 bases; junction bases not matched to a gene: 10. CDR3 nucleotide sequence: TGTGCCATCAAAAAAGGGACTAGCGGGAAGTGGTACGAGCAGTACTTC. This translates into CAIKKGTSGKWYEQYF.

The chain joins TRBV5-6 to TRBJ2-7, with 10 bases aligning to TRBD1. This CDR3 has 16 residues. CDR1 and CDR2 from the germline V gene are SGHDT and YYEEEE. V lost 4 bases, J lost 3 bases, and 10 bases stayed unmatched. The CDR3 bases are TGTGCCAGCAGCCTGTGGACAGGGGGAACTTTCTACGAGCAGTACTTC. Protein: CASSLWTGGTFYEQYF.

V gene TRBV7-7 combines with J gene TRBJ2-5, with D tentatively TRBD1 or TRBD2 (5 bases each). Trimming removed 1 base from V and 6 bases from J, with 15 bases in between. CDR3 length equals 15 residues. From germline, CDR1 is SSHAT and CDR2 FNYEAQ (reference sequence). The CDR3 region has the DNA TGTGCCAGCAGCTTAGATATTTTGGGACCTAAGACCCAGTACTTC. This codes for CASSLDILGPKTQYF.

The chain is built from TRBV27 and TRBJ2-1, with 15 bases lining up with TRBD2. CDR3 length: 14 residues. Germline CDR1 MNHEY, CDR2 SMNVEV (reference sequence). Losses at the gene ends were 7 bases for V and 8 bases for J; bases not matched to a gene: 3. The CDR3 sequence is CASTGLAGGDEQFF. CDR3 nucleotide sequence: TGTGCCAGCACCGGACTAGCGGGAGGGGATGAGCAGTTCTTC.

The rearrangement links TRBV2 to TRBJ2-7; no definite D call. CDR3 length: 15 amino acids. CDR1 SNHLY and CDR2 FYNNEI come from the germline V gene. Trimming pared 3 bases from V and 0 bases from J, leaving 12 bases between. CDR3 sequence: CASSETRTGSYEQYF. DNA for the CDR3: TGTGCCAGCAGTGAGACAAGAACTGGCTCCTACGAGCAGTACTTC.